A selection of T cell receptor beta chains follows, all from one sample in a study of blood T cells in healthy people across ages. TCRdb passed the 5' RACE reads through MiXCR, listing each CDR3 protein once. The data contain roughly 1 million distinct CDR3 sequences, roughly 24% of them singletons. These data were likewise used in another study, on T cells of mothers and their children.

The source material was blood. The receptor set was obtained from a girl aged 2 to 9 in good health. CDR3s leave out the opening cysteine and the closing phenylalanine or tryptophan.

len | v_gene | CDR3aa
15 | TRBV7-8 | ASRELGLAGFMNEQF
13 | TRBV2 | ASSEKAGVYYEQY
13 | TRBV28 | ASRYLAGVSYEQY
14 | TRBV11-3 | ASSSNKLPEENEQF
15 | TRBV20-1 | SAMGRDSVSGANVLT
14 | TRBV9 | ASSPNAGAGYNEQF
12 | TRBV29-1 | SVAEGVSNQPQH
13 | TRBV28 | ASSFEGAGANVLT
17 | TRBV6-1 | ASSPPTYGGSTKNNEQF
13 | TRBV12-3/TRBV12-4 | ASSEAQGANYGYT
15 | TRBV7-8 | ASSLGGVASGKETQY
14 | TRBV12-5 | ASGGKAGVSTDTQY
12 | TRBV12-3/TRBV12-4 | ASSLVGINYGYT
12 | TRBV7-9 | ASSHRDSTDTQY
10 | TRBV7-9 | ASSFWDTEAF
13 | TRBV5-1 | ASSLEALAGREQF
12 | TRBV11-1 | ASSLAPERHTQY
12 | TRBV28 | ATLGALIPYEQY
14 | TRBV7-8 | ASSLERGAWTDTQY
13 | TRBV7-2 | ASSSYRDRVNEQF
15 | TRBV7-2 | ASSFPSTGAPQETQY
12 | TRBV29-1 | SVDIGAELETQY
12 | TRBV12-3/TRBV12-4 | ASSFSDRNTEAF
14 | TRBV12-3/TRBV12-4 | ASSFRTGTGTDTQY
12 | TRBV10-3 | AIRDRGKDTEAF
12 | TRBV13 | ASSPPFMNTEAF
14 | TRBV7-8 | ASSLVSGRATREQF
10 | TRBV12-3/TRBV12-4 | ASSIGGDTIY
8 | TRBV6-2/TRBV6-3 | ASEGGEQY
10 | TRBV5-5 | ASSLDSYGQY
13 | TRBV20-1 | SAYSGVEAKNIQY
15 | TRBV7-9 | ASSLATGGMRQETQY
11 | TRBV5-1 | ASSLGDVETQY
14 | TRBV11-3 | ASSAWTSGSPETQY
11 | TRBV29-1 | SVRTQGFYEQY
10 | TRBV20-1 | SALPGGFGYT
12 | TRBV20-1 | SAGTEHLQETQY
13 | TRBV5-1 | ASRGRLAETGELF